These 15 T cell receptor beta chains share one sample of origin, sequenced in a study of blood T cell repertoires in COVID-19. Generated by immunoSEQ multiplex PCR, the TCRdb table keeps only in-frame clones and is missing some. The table shows 140,000 to 150,000 clones, with roughly 91% occurring only once. The sample consisted of peripheral blood. The receptors were sampled from a man aged 55-75 years with active or convalescent COVID-19.

This clone was seen a single time. This chain connects TRBV9 to TRBJ1-1, with 7 bases lining up with TRBD1. The V segment lost 3 bases and the J segment 4 bases; nucleotides outside the gene matches: 9. Germline assignment: CDR1 SGDLS and CDR2 YYNGEE. The CDR3 runs to 15 residues. Here the CDR3 reads CASSARQGTFTEAFF. CDR3 in DNA: TGTGCCAGCAGCGCCCGACAGGGTACTTTCACTGAAGCTTTCTTT.

This sequence joins TRBV24-1 and TRBJ1-5; D is unresolved. Trimming took 3 bases from V and 2 from J, leaving 7 bases between them. CDR1 is KGHDR and CDR2 is SFDVKD in the germline V gene. This CDR3 has 14 residues. The CDR3 reads CATSDSQGNQPQHF. DNA for the CDR3: TGTGCCACCAGTGATAGCCAGGGCAATCAGCCCCAGCATTTT.

The chain uses TRBV4-3 and TRBJ2-7, with a tentative D call TRBD2 (6 bases). The CDR3 runs to 16 residues. Germline CDR1 and CDR2: LGHNA and YSLEER. Trimming shortened V by 0 bases and J by 7 bases, and 19 bases separated the two germline ends. The CDR3 region has the DNA TGCGCCAGCAGCCAAGATCAGATTGGCGGGGCTCGGGAGCAGTACTTC. Its protein is CASSQDQIGGAREQYF.

The rearrangement joins TRBV12-5 to TRBJ2-5; a possible D gene is TRBD1 (6 bases). CDR1 and CDR2 (germline): LGHNT, FRNRAP. This CDR3 contains 18 residues. The V and J ends lost 3 bases and 0 bases respectively, with 20 bases between them. The CDR3 loop is CASGFHTGTPKYQETQYF. CDR3 bases: TGTGCTAGTGGTTTCCACACCGGGACACCCAAGTACCAAGAGACCCAGTACTTC.

J is TRBJ2-3 and V is TRBV7-3; 9 bases fit TRBD2. The germline V gene has CDR1 SGHTA and CDR2 FQGTGA. This CDR3 has 14 amino acids. The V gene end was trimmed by 2 bases and the J gene end by 9 bases; junction bases not matched to a gene: 6. As DNA, the CDR3 is TGTGCCAGCAGCTTAGATAGCGGGGGTGAAACGCAGTATTTT. Its translation is CASSLDSGGETQYF.

The chain carries TRBV27 and TRBJ2-3; D is undetermined. With 2 bases removed from V and 4 bases from J, the gap between germline ends came to 16 bases. This CDR3 spans 16 amino acids. CDR1 is MNHEY, CDR2 SMNVEV, per germline (reference sequence). CDR3 sequence: CASSLRIAVIADTQYF. The CDR3 DNA follows: TGTGCCAGCAGTTTAAGGATAGCAGTAATCGCAGATACGCAGTATTTT.

CDR3 amino acids: CAISDPSSGSYNEQFF. Here the CDR3 DNA reads TGTGCCATCAGTGACCCCTCTAGCGGGAGTTACAATGAGCAGTTCTTC. The chain has TRBV10-3 and TRBJ2-1, with 10 nucleotides matching TRBD2. This CDR3 has 16 amino acids. CDR1 is ENHRY, CDR2 SYGVKD, per germline. Germline trimming cut 3 bases from V and 4 bases from J; bases unmatched to any gene: 6.

The chain joins TRBV29-1 to TRBJ2-5; perhaps TRBD1 as D (6 bases). The CDR3 is made up of 12 amino acids. Trimming cost V 5 bases and J 4 bases, with 11 bases left between them. Looked up from germline, CDR1 is SQVTM and CDR2 is ANQGSEA. In DNA form, the CDR3 reads TGCAGCGTTCAACAGGGTCCAGAGACCCAGTACTTC. This encodes CSVQQGPETQYF. The entire variable domain, with the rest obtained from reference TRBV29-1 and TRBJ2-5, is as follows: SAVISQKPSRDICQRGTSLTIQCQVDSQVTMMFWYRQQPGQSLTLIATANQGSEATYESGFVIDKFPISRPNLTFSTLTVSNMSPEDSSIYLCSVQQGPETQYFGPGTRLLVL.

The chain has TRBV7-2 and TRBJ1-5; 7 bases fit TRBD1. V dropped 5 bases and J dropped 4; count of bases not matched to a gene: 8. This CDR3 has 15 amino acids. The germline V gene encodes CDR1 SGHTA and CDR2 FQGNSA. In DNA, the CDR3 is TGTGCCAGCAGCGTAAGGGGACAGCCTAATCAGCCCCAGCATTTT. Translated, it gives CASSVRGQPNQPQHF.

The chain links TRBV6-5 to TRBJ2-7, with 10 bases fitting TRBD1. Germline V CDR1 and CDR2: MNHEY, SVGAGI. The CDR3 runs to 15 residues. V dropped 0 bases and J dropped 6; count of bases not matched to a gene: 5. The CDR3 DNA reads as TGTGCCAGCAGTTACTCCGGGACAGGGGTTTTCGAGCAGTACTTC. Amino acid sequence: CASSYSGTGVFEQYF.

This chain uses TRBV3-1 (or the pseudogene TRBV3-2) with TRBJ1-1; D may be TRBD1 (6 bases). Germline V gene lookup returns CDR1 LGHDT and CDR2 YNNKEL (reference sequence). V was clipped by 3 bases and J by 1 base, with 12 bases between them. This CDR3 is 15 amino acids long. The CDR3 region has the DNA TGTGCCAGCAGCCATTCAGGGGACCAGAACACTGAAGCTTTCTTT. Its protein product is CASSHSGDQNTEAFF.

The rearrangement joins TRBV18 to TRBJ2-7; the D is unclear. The V gene's germline CDR1 is KGHSH and CDR2 LQKENI. CDR3 length: 14 residues. V lost 6 bases and J 0 bases, leaving 12 bases between the germline ends. CDR3: CASSPVESSYEQYF. The DNA of the CDR3 is TGTGCCAGCTCCCCAGTCGAGAGCTCCTACGAGCAGTACTTC.

The chain has TRBV19 and TRBJ1-1, with 7 bases that match TRBD1. The V and J ends lost 5 bases and 1 base, in that order; junction bases with no gene match: 4. The CDR3 runs 14 residues. The germline V gene has CDR1 LNHDA and CDR2 SQIVND (reference sequence). The CDR3 DNA is TGTGCCAGTAGTGAGGGACAGTGGAACACTGAAGCTTTCTTT. This encodes CASSEGQWNTEAFF.

The chain combines TRBV3-1 (or the pseudogene TRBV3-2) with TRBJ2-7; TRBD2 might be the D (5 bases). V was cut by 0 bases and J by 4 bases, with 16 bases left in between. CDR3 length equals 16 residues. Germline V gives CDR1 LGHDT, CDR2 YNNKEL (reference sequence). CDR3 amino acids: CASSQDLGSSGYEQYF. Written as DNA, the CDR3 is TGTGCCAGCAGCCAAGATTTAGGGAGTTCGGGTTACGAGCAGTACTTC.

The rearrangement uses TRBV10-3 and TRBJ1-1, with 7 nucleotides matching TRBD1. The CDR3 totals 14 residues. After removal of 0 bases from V and 7 bases from J, the junction contained 5 bases not matched to a gene. Germline lookup yields CDR1 ENHRY and CDR2 SYGVKD. CDR3 amino acids: CAISESRGQSEAFF. DNA of the CDR3: TGTGCCATCAGTGAGTCGAGGGGGCAGAGTGAAGCTTTCTTT.